This T cell receptor beta chain was captured by sequencing in a study of T cells in Graves' hyperthyroidism and ophthalmopathy. Study in general: Peripheral blood was collected at initial diagnosis, before any treatment.

In patients aged 18 to 65, hyperthyroidism was newly diagnosed, with duration under 2 months. The authors took PBMCs from 8.5 to 10 ml fresh peripheral blood. Authors of the study amplified TCR beta CDR3 regions from RNA transcripts. In the first-round RT-PCR of the TCR CDR3, the HTBI primer set was used. Each CDR3 protein gets one entry after TCRdb re-called the multiplex PCR reads with MiXCR. The data show 300,000 or so distinct CDR3 sequences, 15% to 20% seen once. This clonotype has ten or more counts. The source material was blood. This TCR was recovered from a woman aged 45-65 years with Graves' hyperthyroidism.

The CDR3 nucleotides read TGTGCCTGCACGGGACAGGGTGGGACTGAAGCTTTCTTT. Protein sequence: CACTGQGGTEAFF. The V call is TRBV30, the J call TRBJ1-1; 9 bases match TRBD1. Per the germline V gene, CDR1 is GTSNPN and CDR2 is SVGIG (reference sequence). V lost 6 bases, J lost 5 bases, and 7 bases stayed unmatched. The CDR3 has 13 residues.